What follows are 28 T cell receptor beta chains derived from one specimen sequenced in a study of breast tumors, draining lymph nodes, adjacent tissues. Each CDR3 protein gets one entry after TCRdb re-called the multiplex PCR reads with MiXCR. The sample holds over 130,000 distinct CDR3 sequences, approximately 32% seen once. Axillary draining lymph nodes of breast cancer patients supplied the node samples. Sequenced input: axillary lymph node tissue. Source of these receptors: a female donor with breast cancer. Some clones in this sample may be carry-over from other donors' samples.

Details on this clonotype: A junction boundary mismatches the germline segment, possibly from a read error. The CDR3 region is CASSFGRERWGYSF. Here the CDR3 DNA reads TGCGCCAGCAGCTTCGGCAGGGAGAGATGGGGTTACTCCTTC. The chain joins TRBV5-1 to TRBJ1-2; perhaps TRBD1 as D (5 bases). The CDR3 sequence is 14 residues long. Looked up from germline, CDR1 is SGHRS and CDR2 is YFSETQ.

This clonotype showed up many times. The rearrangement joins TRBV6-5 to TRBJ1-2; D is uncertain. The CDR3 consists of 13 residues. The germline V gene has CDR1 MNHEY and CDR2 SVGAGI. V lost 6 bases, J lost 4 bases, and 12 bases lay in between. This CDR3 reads CASSLEGGYGYTF. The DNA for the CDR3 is TGTGCCAGCAGCTTAGAGGGAGGCTATGGCTACACCTTC.

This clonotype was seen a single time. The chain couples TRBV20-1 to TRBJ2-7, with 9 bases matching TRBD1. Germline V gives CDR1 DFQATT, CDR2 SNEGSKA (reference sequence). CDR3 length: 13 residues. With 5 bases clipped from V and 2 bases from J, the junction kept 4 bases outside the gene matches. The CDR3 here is CSAGTGRPYEQYF. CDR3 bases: TGCAGTGCTGGGACAGGGCGGCCCTACGAGCAGTACTTC.

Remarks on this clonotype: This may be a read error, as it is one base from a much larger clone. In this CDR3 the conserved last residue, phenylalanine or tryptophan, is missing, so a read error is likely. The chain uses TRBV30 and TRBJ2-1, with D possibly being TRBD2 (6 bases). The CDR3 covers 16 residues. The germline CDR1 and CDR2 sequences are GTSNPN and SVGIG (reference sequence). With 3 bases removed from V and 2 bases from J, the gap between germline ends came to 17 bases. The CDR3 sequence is CAWSPAPAGTYNEQFL. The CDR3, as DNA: TGTGCCTGGAGCCCCGCCCCAGCGGGCACCTACAATGAGCAGTTCCTC.

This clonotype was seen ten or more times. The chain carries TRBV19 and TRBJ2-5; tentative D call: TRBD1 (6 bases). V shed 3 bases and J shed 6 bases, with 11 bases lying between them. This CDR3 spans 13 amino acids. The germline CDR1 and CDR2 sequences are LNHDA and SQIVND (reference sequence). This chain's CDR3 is CASSIGTIQTQYF. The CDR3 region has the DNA TGTGCCAGTAGTATTGGGACAATCCAGACCCAGTACTTC.

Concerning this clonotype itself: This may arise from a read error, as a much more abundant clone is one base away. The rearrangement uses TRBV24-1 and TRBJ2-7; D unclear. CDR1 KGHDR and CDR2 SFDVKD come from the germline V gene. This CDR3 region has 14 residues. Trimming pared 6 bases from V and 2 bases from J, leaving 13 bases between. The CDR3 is CATSLPDGPYEQYF. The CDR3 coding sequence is TGTGCCACCAGTTTACCGGACGGTCCCTACGAGCAGTACTTC.

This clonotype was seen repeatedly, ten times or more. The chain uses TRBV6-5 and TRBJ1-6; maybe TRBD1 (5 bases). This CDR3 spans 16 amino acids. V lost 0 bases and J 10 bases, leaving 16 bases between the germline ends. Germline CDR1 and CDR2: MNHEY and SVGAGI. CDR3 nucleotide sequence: TGTGCCAGCAGTTACTCTGGGGCCTCAGGAGGGTCACCCCTCCACTTT. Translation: CASSYSGASGGSPLHF.

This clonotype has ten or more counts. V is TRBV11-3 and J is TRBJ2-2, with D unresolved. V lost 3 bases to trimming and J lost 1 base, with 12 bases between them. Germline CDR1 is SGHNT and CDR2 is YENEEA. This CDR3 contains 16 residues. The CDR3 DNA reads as TGTGCCAGCAGCTTTCGTGGGAATCAGAACACCGGGGAGCTGTTTTTT. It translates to CASSFRGNQNTGELFF.

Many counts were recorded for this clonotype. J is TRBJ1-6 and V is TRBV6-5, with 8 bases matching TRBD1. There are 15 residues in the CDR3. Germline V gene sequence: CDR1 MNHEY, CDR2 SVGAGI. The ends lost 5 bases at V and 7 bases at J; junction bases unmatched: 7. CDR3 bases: TGTGCCAGCAGTCGCTCAGGGGGCTGGAATTCACCCCTCCACTTT. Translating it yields CASSRSGGWNSPLHF.

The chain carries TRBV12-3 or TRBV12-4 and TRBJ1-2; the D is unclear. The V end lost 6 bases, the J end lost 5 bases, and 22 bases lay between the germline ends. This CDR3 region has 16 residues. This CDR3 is CASRQTTGSRMYGYTF. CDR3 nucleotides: TGTGCCAGCAGACAGACCACGGGATCTCGCATGTATGGCTACACCTTC.

The CDR3 bases are TGTGCCAGCAGTTCCCACAGCCTCCTTAGCACAGATACGCAGTATTTT. Its translation is CASSSHSLLSTDTQYF. This sequence joins TRBV6-2 or TRBV6-3 and TRBJ2-3; unclear D gene. The CDR3 is made up of 16 amino acids. Trimming took off 4 bases at V and 0 bases at J, with 14 bases between the two ends. CDR1 MNHEY and CDR2 SVGEGT come from the germline V gene.

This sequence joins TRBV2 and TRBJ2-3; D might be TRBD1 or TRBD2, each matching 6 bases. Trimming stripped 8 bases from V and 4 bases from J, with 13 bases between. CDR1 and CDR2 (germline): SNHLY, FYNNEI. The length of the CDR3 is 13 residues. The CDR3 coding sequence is TGTGCCAGCGCACGGGGGCTTTCAGATACGCAGTATTTT. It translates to CASARGLSDTQYF. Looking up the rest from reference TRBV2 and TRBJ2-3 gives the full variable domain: EPEVTQTPSHQVTQMGQEVILRCVPISNHLYFYWYRQILGQKVEFLVSFYNNEISEKSEIFDDQFSVERPDGSNFTLKIRSTKLEDSAMYFCASARGLSDTQYFGPGTRLTVL.

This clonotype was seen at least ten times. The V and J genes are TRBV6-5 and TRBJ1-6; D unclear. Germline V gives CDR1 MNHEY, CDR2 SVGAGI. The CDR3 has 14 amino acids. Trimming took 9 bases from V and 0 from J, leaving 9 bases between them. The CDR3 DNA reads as TGTGCCAGTCGTCTGAGCTCCTATAATTCACCCCTCCACTTT. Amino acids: CASRLSSYNSPLHF.

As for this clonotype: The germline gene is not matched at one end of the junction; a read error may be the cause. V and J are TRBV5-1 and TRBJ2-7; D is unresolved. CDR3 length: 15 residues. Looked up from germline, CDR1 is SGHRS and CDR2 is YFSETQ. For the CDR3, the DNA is TGCGCTAGCAGCTTGCATGCCCAACTCAAGGATGAGCAGTACTTC. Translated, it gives CASSLHAQLKDEQYF. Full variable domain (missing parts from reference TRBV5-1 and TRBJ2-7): KAGVTQTPRYLIKTRGQQVTLSCSPISGHRSVSWYQQTPGQGLQFLFEYFSETQRNKGNFPGRFSGRQFSNSRSEMNVSTLELGDSALYLCASSLHAQLKDEQYFGPGTRLTVT.

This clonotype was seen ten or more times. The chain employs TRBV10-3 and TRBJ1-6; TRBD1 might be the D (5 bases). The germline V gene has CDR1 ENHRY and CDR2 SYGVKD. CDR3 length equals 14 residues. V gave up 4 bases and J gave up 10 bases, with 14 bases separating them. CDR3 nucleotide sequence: TGTGCCATCAGTGGGATGGGGCCGGAATCACCCCTCCACTTT. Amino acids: CAISGMGPESPLHF.

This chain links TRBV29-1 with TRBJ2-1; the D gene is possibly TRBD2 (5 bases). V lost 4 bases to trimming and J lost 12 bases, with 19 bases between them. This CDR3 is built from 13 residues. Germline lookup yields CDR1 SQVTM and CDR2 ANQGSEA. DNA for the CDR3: TGCAGCGTTGCGGGTCCTAGCACAGATACGCAGTTCTTC. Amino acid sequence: CSVAGPSTDTQFF.

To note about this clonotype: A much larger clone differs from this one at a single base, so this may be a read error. CDR3 in amino acids: CASSLRAAAHTDTQYF. As DNA, the CDR3 is TGTGCCAGCAGCTTACGAGCGGCGGCACACACAGATACGCAGTATTTT. The V call is TRBV5-6, the J call TRBJ2-3, with D possibly TRBD2 on 5 matching bases. Germline values: CDR1 SGHDT, CDR2 YYEEEE. The CDR3 contains 16 residues. Trimming shortened V by 2 bases and J by 2 bases, and 15 bases separated the two germline ends. Combining the CDR3 with reference TRBV5-6 and TRBJ2-3 gives the whole variable domain DAGVTQSPTHLIKTRGQQVTLRCSPKSGHDTVSWYQQALGQGPQFIFQYYEEEERQRGNFPDRFSGHQFPNYSSELNVNALLLGDSALYLCASSLRAAAHTDTQYFGPGTRLTVL.

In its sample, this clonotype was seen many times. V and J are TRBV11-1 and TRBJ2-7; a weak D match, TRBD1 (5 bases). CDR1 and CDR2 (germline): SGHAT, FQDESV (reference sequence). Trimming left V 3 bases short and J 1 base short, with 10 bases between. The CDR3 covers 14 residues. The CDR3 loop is CASSFSGASYEQYV. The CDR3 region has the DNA TGTGCCAGCAGCTTCAGTGGGGCTTCCTACGAGCAGTACGTC.

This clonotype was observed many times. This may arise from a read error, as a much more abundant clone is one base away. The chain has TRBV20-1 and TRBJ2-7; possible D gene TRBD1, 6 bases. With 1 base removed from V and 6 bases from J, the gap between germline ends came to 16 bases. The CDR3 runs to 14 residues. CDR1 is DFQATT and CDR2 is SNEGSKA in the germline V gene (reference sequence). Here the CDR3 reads CSARVRDTNSEQYF. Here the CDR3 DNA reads TGCAGTGCTAGAGTTCGGGACACTAACTCCGAGCAGTACTTC.

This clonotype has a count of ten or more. In nucleotides, the CDR3 is TGCAGTGCTTCCGGGACTACCCAAGAGACCCAGTACTTC. Residues: CSASGTTQETQYF. V and J are TRBV20-1 and TRBJ2-5; 7 positions match TRBD2. V lost 5 bases to trimming and J lost 1 base; unmatched junction nucleotides: 4. The CDR3 has 13 amino acids. Germline-derived CDR1 and CDR2 are DFQATT and SNEGSKA (reference sequence).

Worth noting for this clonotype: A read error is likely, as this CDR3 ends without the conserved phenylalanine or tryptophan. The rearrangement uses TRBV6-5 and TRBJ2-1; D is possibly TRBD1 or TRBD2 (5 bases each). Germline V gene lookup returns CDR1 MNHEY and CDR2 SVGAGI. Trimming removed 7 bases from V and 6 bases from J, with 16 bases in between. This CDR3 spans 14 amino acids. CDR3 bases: TGTGCCAGCATCCAATTGGGACCGGGCAATGAGCAGTTCCTC. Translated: CASIQLGPGNEQFL.

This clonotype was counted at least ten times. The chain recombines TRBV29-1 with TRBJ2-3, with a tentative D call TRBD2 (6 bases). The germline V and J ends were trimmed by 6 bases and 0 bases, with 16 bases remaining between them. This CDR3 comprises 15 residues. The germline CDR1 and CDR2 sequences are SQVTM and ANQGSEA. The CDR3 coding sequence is TGCAGCGTAATGGGCGGGGTGACTAGCACAGATACGCAGTATTTT. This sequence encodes CSVMGGVTSTDTQYF.

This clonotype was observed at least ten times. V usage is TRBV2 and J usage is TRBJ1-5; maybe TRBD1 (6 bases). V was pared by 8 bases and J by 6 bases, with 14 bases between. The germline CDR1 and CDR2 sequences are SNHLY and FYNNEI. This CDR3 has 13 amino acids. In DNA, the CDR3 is TGTGCCAGCCGTCAGGGGTGGGGTCAGCCCCAGCATTTT. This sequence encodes CASRQGWGQPQHF.

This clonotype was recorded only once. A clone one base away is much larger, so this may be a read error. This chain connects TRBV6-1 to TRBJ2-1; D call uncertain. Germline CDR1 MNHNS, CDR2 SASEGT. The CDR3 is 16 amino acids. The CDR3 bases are TGTGTCAGCAGTGAACGACGGAGTCAGACCTACAATGAGCAGTTCTTC. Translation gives CVSSERRSQTYNEQFF.

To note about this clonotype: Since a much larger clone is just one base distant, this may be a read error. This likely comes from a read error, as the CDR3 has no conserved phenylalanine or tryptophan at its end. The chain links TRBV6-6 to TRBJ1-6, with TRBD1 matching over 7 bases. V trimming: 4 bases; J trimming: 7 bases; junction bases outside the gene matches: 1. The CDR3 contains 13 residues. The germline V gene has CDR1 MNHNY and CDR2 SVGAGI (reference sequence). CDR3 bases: TGTGCCAGCAGTTGGGACAGCAATTCACCCCTCCACTCT. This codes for CASSWDSNSPLHS.

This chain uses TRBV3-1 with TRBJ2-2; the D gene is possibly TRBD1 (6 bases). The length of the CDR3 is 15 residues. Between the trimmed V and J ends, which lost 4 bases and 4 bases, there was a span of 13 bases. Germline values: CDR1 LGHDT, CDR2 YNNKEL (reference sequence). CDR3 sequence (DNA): TGTGCCAGCAGCCGAGGGACAATTAGCACCGGGGAGCTGTTTTTT. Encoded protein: CASSRGTISTGELFF. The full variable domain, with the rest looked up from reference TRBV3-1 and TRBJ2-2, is DTAVSQTPKYLVTQMGNDKSIKCEQNLGHDTMYWYKQDSKKFLKIMFSYNNKELIINETVPNRFSPKSPDKAHLNLHINSLELGDSAVYFCASSRGTISTGELFFGEGSRLTVL.

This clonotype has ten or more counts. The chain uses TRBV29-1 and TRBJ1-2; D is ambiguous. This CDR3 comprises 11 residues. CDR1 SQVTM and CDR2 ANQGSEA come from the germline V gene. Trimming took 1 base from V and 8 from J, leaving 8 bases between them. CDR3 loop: CSVEGERGYTF. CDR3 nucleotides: TGCAGCGTTGAAGGGGAGAGGGGCTACACCTTC. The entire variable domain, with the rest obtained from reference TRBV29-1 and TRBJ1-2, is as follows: SAVISQKPSRDICQRGTSLTIQCQVDSQVTMMFWYRQQPGQSLTLIATANQGSEATYESGFVIDKFPISRPNLTFSTLTVSNMSPEDSSIYLCSVEGERGYTFGSGTRLTVV.

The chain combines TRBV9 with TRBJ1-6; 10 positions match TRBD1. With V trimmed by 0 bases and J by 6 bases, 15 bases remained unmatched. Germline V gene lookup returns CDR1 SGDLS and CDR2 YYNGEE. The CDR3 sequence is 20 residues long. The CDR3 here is CASSVDGGQGPQGPNSPLHF. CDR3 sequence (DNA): TGTGCCAGCAGCGTAGATGGGGGACAGGGGCCACAAGGACCTAATTCACCCCTCCACTTT.